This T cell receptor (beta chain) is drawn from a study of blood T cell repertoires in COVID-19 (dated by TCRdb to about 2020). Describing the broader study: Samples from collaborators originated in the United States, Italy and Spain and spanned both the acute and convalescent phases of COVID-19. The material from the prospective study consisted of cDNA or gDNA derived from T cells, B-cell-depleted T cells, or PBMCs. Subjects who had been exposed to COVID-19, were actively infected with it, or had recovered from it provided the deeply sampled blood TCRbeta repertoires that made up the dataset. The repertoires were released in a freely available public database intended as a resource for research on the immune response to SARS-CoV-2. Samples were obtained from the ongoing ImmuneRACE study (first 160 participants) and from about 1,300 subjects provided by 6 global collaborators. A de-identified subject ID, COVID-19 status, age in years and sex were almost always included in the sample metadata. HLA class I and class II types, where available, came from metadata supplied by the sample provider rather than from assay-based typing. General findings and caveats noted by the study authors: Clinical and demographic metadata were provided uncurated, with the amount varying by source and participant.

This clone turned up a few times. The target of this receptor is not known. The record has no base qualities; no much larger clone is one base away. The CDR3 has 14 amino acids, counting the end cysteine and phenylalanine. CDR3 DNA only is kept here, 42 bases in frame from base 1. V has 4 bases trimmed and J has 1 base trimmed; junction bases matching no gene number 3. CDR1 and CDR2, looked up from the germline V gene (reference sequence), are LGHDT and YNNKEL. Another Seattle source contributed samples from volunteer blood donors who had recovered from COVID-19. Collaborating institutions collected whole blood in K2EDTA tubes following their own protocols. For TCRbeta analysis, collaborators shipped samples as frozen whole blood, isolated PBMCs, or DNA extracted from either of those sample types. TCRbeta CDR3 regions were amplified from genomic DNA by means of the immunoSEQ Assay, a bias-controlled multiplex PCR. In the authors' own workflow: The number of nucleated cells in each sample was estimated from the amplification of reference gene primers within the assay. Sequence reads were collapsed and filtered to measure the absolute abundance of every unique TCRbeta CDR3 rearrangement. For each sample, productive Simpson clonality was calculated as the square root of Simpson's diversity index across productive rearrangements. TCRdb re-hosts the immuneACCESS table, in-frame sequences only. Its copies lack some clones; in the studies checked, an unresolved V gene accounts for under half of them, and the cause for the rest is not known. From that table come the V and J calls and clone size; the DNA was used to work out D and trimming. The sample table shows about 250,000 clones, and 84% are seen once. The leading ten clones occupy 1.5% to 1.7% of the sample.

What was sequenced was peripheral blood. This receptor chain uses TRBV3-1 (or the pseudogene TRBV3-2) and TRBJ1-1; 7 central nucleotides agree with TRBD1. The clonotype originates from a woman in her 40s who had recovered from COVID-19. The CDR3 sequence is CASSRQGTNTEAFF. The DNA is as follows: TGTGCCAGCAGCCGACAGGGTACGAACACTGAAGCTTTCTTT.